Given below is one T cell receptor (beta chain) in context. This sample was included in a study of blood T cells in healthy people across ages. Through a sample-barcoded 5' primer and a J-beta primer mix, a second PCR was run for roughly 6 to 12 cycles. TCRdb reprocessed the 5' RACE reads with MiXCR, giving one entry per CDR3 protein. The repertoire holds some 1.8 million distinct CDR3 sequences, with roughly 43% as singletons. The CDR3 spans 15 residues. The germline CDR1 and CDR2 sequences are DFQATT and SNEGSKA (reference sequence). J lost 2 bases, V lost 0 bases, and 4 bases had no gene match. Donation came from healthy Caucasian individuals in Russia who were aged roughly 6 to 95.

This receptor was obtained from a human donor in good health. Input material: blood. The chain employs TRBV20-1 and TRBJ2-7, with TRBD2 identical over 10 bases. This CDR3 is CSAREPSGGAYEQYF. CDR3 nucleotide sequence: TGCAGTGCTAGAGAGCCTAGCGGGGGCGCCTACGAGCAGTACTTC.